These 5 T cell receptor beta chains share one sample of origin, sequenced in a study of T-cell memory formation after mild COVID-19. TCRdb ran MiXCR on the 5' RACE reads and lists one entry per CDR3 protein. This table has roughly 620,000 distinct CDR3 sequences, 18% appearing once. Sequencing input: PBMCs or a T cell subset sorted from them (not recorded which). These receptors all come from an adult woman who had mild COVID-19 (a few samples of this study predate the infection). Cell type and time point are not known.

In this sample, this clonotype turned up a few times. This chain uses TRBV30 with TRBJ1-1; D not certain. Germline V gene data show CDR1 as GTSNPN and CDR2 as SVGIG (reference sequence). The germline V and J ends were trimmed by 3 bases and 6 bases, with 14 bases remaining between them. The CDR3 has 13 amino acids. CDR3 in amino acids: CAWSDTAFSEAFF. DNA for the CDR3: TGTGCCTGGAGCGACACAGCGTTCTCTGAAGCTTTCTTT.

For this clonotype: One end of the junction fails to match germline, which may point to a read error. The chain has TRBV24-1 and TRBJ2-3; the D call may be TRBD1 or TRBD2 (5 bases each). Germline V gene lookup returns CDR1 KGHDR and CDR2 SFDVKD. The CDR3 runs 16 residues. The CDR3 loop is CDTSAGGGWSTDTQYF. CDR3 DNA: TGTGACACCAGTGCCGGTGGGGGTTGGAGCACAGATACGCAGTATTTT.

V is TRBV28 and J is TRBJ1-6; D unresolved. Between the trimmed V and J ends, which lost 1 base and 13 bases, there was a span of 8 bases. Germline V gene sequence: CDR1 MDHEN, CDR2 SYDVKM. This CDR3 is 12 amino acids long. The CDR3 sequence is CASSLFESPLHF. CDR3 DNA: TGTGCCAGCAGTTTATTCGAGTCCCCCCTCCACTTT.

The rearrangement joins TRBV7-9 to TRBJ2-7; D ambiguous. Germline CDR1 and CDR2: SEHNR and FQNEAQ (reference sequence). The CDR3 consists of 12 residues. V dropped 2 bases and J dropped 7 bases, with 9 bases sitting between them. CDR3: CASSLPGGEQYF. The CDR3 DNA reads TGTGCCAGCAGCTTACCAGGCGGTGAGCAGTACTTC.

A remark on this clonotype: A junction boundary mismatches the germline segment, possibly from a read error. The CDR3 loop reads CSSSLDPGGSGQPQHF. CDR3 DNA: TGTTCCAGCAGCTTAGATCCAGGGGGCTCAGGTCAGCCCCAGCATTTT. This chain links TRBV7-8 with TRBJ1-5, with 8 bases aligning to TRBD1. This CDR3 has 16 residues. Germline CDR1 SGHVS, CDR2 FQNEAQ.